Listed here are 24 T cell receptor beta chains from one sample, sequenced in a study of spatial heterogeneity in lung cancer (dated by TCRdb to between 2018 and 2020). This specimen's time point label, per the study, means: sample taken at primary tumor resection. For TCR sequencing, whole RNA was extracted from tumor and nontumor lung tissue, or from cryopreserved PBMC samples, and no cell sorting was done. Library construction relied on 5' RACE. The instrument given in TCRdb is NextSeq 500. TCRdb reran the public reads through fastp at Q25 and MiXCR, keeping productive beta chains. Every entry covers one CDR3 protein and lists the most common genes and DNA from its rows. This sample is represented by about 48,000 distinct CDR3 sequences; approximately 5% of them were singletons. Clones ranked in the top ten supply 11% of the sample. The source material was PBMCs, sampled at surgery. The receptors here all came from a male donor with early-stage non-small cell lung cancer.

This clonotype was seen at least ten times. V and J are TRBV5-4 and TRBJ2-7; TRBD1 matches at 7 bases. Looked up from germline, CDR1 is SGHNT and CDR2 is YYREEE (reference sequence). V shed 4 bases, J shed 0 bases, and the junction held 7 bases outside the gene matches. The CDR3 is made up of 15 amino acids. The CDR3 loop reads CASSPTGQISYEQYF. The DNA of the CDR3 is TGTGCCAGCAGCCCGACGGGACAGATCTCCTACGAGCAGTACTTC.

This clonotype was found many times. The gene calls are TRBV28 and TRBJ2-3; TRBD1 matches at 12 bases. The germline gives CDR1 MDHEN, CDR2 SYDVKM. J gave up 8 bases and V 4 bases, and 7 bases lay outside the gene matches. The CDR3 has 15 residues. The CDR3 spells CASSSPGTGGGTQYF. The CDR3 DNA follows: TGTGCCAGCAGTTCGCCAGGGACAGGGGGCGGTACGCAGTATTTT.

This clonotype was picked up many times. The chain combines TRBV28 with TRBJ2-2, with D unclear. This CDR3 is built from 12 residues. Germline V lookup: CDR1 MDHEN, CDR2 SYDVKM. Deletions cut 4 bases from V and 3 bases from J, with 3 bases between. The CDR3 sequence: CASSSDTGELFF. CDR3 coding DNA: TGTGCCAGCAGTTCGGACACCGGGGAGCTGTTTTTT. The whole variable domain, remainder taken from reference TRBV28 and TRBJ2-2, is DVKVTQSSRYLVKRTGEKVFLECVQDMDHENMFWYRQDPGLGLRLIYFSYDVKMKEKGDIPEGYSVSREKKERFSLILESASTNQTSMYLCASSSDTGELFFGEGSRLTVL.

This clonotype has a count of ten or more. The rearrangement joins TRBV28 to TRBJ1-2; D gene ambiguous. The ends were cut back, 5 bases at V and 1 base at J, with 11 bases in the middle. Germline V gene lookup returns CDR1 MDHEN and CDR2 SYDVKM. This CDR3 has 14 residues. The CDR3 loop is CASSRRSLNYGYTF. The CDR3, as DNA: TGTGCCAGCAGTCGACGTTCACTTAACTATGGCTACACCTTC.

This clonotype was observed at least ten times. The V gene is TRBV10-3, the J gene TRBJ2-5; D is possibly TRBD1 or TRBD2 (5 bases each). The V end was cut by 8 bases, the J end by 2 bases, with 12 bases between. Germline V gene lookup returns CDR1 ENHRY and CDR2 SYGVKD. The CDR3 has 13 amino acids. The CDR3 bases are TGTGCCATCCAGGACTGGGGGCAAGAGACCCAGTACTTC. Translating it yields CAIQDWGQETQYF.

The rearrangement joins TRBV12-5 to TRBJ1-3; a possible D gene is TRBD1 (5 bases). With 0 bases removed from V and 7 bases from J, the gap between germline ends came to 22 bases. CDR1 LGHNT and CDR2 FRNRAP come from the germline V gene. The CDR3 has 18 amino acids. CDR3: CASGLVLGREVSSNTIYF. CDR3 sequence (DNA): TGTGCTAGTGGTTTGGTACTCGGCAGGGAAGTATCATCGAACACCATATATTTT.

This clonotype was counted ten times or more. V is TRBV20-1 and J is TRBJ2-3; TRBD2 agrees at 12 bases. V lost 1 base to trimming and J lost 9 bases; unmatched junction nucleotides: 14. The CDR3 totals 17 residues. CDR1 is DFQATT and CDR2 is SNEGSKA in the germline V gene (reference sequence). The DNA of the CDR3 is TGCAGTGCTAGAGGACTAGCGGGAGCCCTCTCCCCCGGCACGCAGTATTTT. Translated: CSARGLAGALSPGTQYF.

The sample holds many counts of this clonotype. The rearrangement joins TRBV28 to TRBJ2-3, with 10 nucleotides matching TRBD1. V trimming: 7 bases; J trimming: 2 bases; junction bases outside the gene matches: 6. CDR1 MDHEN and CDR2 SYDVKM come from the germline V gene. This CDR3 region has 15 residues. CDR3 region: CASTGTGAFTDTQYF. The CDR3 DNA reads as TGTGCCAGCACCGGGACAGGGGCCTTCACAGATACGCAGTATTTT. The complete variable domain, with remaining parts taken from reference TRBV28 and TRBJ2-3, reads DVKVTQSSRYLVKRTGEKVFLECVQDMDHENMFWYRQDPGLGLRLIYFSYDVKMKEKGDIPEGYSVSREKKERFSLILESASTNQTSMYLCASTGTGAFTDTQYFGPGTRLTVL.

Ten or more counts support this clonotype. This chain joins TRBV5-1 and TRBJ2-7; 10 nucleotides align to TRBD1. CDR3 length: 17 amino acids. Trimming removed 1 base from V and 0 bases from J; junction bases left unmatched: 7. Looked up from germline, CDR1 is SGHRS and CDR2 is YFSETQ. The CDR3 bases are TGCGCCAGCAGCTTGCAAGGGACAGGGGCGTCCTCCTACGAGCAGTACTTC. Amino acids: CASSLQGTGASSYEQYF.

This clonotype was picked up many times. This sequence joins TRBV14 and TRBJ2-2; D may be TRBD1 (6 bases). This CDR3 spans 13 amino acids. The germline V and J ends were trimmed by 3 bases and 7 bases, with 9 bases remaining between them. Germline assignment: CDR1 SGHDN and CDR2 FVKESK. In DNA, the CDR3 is TGTGCCAGCAGCCACCCCAGGGGCGGGGAGCTGTTTTTT. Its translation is CASSHPRGGELFF.

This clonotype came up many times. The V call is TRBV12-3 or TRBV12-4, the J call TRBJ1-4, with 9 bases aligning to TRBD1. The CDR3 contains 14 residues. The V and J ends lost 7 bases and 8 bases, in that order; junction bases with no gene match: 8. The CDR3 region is CASNLQGAREKLFF. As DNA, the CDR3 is TGTGCCAGCAACCTACAGGGGGCCCGAGAAAAACTGTTTTTT.

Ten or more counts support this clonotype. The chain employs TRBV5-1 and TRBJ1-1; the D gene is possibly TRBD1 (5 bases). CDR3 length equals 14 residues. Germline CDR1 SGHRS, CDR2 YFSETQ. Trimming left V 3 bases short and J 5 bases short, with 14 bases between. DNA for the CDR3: TGCGCCAGCAGCTCCGGTACGGGGGGGACTGAAGCTTTCTTT. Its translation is CASSSGTGGTEAFF.

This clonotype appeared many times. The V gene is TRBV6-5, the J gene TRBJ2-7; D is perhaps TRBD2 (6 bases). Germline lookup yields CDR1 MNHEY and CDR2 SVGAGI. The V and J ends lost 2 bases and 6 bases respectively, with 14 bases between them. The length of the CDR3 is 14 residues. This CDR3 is CASSYRGKAGEQYF. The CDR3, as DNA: TGTGCCAGCAGTTACCGCGGGAAGGCAGGCGAGCAGTACTTC.

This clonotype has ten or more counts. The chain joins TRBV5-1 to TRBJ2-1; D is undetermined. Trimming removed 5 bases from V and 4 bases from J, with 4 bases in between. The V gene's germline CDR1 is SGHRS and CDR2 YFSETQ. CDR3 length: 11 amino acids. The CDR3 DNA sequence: TGCGCCAGCAGGTCTTACAATGAGCAGTTCTTC. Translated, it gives CASRSYNEQFF. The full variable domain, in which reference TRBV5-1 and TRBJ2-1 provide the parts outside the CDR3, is KAGVTQTPRYLIKTRGQQVTLSCSPISGHRSVSWYQQTPGQGLQFLFEYFSETQRNKGNFPGRFSGRQFSNSRSEMNVSTLELGDSALYLCASRSYNEQFFGPGTRLTVL.

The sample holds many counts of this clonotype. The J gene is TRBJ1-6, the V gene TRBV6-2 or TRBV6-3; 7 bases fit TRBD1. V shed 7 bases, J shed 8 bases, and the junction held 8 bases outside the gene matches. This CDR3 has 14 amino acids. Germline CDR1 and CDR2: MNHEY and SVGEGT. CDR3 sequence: CASNADREDSPLHF. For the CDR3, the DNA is TGTGCCAGCAACGCCGACAGGGAAGATTCACCCCTCCACTTT.

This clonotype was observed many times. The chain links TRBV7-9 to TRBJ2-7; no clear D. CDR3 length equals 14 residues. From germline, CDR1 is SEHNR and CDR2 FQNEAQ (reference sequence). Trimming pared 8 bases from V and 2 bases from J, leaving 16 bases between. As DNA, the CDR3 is TGTGCCAGCGGTCGAGACCTGCATACCTACGAGCAGTACTTC. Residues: CASGRDLHTYEQYF.

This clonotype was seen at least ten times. DNA of the CDR3: TGTGCCAGCAGACTCTTCAGGGAGGTACACGAGCAGTACTTC. Protein product: CASRLFREVHEQYF. This sequence joins TRBV27 and TRBJ2-7; tentatively, D is TRBD2 (6 bases). The CDR3 spans 14 residues. CDR1 MNHEY and CDR2 SMNVEV come from the germline V gene (reference sequence). V was trimmed by 6 bases and J by 5 bases, leaving 17 bases between them.

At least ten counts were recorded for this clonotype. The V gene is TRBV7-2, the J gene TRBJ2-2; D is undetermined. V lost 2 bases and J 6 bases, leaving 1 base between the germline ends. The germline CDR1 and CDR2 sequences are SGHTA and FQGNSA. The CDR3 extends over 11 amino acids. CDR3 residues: CASSLPGELFF. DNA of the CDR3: TGTGCCAGCAGCTTACCCGGGGAGCTGTTTTTT.

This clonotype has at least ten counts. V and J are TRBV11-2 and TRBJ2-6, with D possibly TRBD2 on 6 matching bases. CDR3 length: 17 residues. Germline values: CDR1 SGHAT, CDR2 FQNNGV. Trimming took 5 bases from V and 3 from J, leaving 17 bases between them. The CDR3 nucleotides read TGTGCCAGCAGCCCACAGCCGCGGGGAAATGGGGCCAACGTCCTGACTTTC. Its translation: CASSPQPRGNGANVLTF. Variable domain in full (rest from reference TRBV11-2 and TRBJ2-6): EAGVAQSPRYKIIEKRQSVAFWCNPISGHATLYWYQQILGQGPKLLIQFQNNGVVDDSQLPKDRFSAERLKGVDSTLKIQPAKLEDSAVYLCASSPQPRGNGANVLTFGAGSRLTVL.

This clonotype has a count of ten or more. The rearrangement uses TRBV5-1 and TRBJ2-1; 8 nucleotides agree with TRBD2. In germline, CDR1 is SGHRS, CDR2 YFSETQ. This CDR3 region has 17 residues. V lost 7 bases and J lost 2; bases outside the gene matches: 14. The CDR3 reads CASSLKEAGAPYNEQFF. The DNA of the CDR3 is TGCGCCAGCTCCCTAAAGGAAGCGGGAGCCCCCTACAATGAGCAGTTCTTC.

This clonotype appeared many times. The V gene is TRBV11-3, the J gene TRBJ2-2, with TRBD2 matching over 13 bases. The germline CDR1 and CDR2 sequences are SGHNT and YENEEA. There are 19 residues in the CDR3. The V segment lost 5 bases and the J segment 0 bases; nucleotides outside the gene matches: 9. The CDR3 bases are TGTGCCAGCAGCCCGGGGGAGGGACTAGCGGGGACGAACACCGGGGAGCTGTTTTTT. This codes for CASSPGEGLAGTNTGELFF.

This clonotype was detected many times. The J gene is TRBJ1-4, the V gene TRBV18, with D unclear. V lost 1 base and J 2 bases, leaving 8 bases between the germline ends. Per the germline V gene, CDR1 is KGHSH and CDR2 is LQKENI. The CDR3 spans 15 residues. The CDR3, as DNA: TGTGCCAGCTCACCACGGTCCGAGACTAATGAAAAACTGTTTTTT. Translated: CASSPRSETNEKLFF.

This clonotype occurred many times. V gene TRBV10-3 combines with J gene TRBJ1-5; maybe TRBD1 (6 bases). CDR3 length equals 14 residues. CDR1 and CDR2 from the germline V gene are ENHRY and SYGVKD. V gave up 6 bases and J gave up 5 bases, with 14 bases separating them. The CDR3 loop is CAISLNPGDQPQHF. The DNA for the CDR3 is TGTGCCATCAGCCTTAACCCAGGGGATCAGCCCCAGCATTTT.

The CDR3 DNA is TGCAGTGCTAGGAGGGGTGACGGCGGCACTGAAGCTTTCTTT. It translates to CSARRGDGGTEAFF. The rearrangement uses TRBV20-1 and TRBJ1-1; D is perhaps TRBD1 (5 bases). The germline V gene encodes CDR1 DFQATT and CDR2 SNEGSKA (reference sequence). With 3 bases removed from V and 4 bases from J, the gap between germline ends came to 15 bases. CDR3 length: 14 residues.